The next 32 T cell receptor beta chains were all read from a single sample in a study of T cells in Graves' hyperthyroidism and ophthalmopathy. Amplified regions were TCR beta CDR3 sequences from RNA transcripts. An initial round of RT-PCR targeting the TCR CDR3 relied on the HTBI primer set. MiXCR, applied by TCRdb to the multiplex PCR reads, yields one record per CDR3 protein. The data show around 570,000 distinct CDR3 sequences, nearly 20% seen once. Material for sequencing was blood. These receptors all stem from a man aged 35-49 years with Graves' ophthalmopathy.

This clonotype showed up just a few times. CDR3 residues: CASSFQTTDTQYF. CDR3 DNA: TGTGCCAGCAGTTTCCAAACCACAGATACGCAGTATTTT. This chain joins TRBV12-3 or TRBV12-4 and TRBJ2-3; the D is unclear. This CDR3 contains 13 residues. V was pared by 3 bases and J by 2 bases, with 6 bases between.

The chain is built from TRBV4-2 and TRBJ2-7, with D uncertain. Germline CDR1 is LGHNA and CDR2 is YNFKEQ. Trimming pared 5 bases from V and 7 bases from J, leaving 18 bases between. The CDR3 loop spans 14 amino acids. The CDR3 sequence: CASSLASYPNEQYF. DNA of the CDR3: TGTGCCAGCAGCTTGGCCTCCTATCCCAATGAGCAGTACTTC.

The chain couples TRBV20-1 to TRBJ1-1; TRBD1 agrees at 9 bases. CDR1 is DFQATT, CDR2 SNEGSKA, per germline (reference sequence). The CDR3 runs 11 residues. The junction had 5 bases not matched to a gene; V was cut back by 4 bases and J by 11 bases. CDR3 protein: CSATGTGKAFF. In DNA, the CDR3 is TGCAGTGCTACCGGGACAGGGAAGGCTTTCTTT.

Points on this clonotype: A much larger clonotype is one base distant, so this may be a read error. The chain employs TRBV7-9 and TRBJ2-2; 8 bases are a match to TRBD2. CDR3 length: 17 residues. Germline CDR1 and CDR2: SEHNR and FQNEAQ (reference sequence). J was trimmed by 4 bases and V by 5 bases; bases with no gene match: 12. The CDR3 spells CASSLRGTRGVTGELFF. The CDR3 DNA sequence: TGTGCCAGCAGCCTTAGAGGGACTAGAGGGGTCACCGGGGAGCTGTTTTTT.

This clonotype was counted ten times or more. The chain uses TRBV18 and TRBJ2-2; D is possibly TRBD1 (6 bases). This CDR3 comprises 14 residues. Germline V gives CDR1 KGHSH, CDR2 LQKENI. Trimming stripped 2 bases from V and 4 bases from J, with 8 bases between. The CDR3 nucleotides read TGTGCCAGCTCACCAACAGGGACCACCGGGGAGCTGTTTTTT. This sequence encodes CASSPTGTTGELFF.

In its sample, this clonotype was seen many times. The CDR3 coding sequence is TGTGCCAGTAAGGCCTGGCCCCAAGAGACCCAGTACTTC. As protein: CASKAWPQETQYF. V gene TRBV2 combines with J gene TRBJ2-5; no definite D call. The CDR3 has 13 residues. Germline V lookup: CDR1 SNHLY, CDR2 FYNNEI. Deletions cut 9 bases from V and 1 base from J, with 12 bases between.

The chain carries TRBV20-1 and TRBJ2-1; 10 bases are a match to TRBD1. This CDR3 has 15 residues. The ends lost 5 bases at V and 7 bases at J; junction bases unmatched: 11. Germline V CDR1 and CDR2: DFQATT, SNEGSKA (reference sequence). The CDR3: CSALSRQGANNEQFF. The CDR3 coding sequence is TGCAGTGCTTTGAGCCGACAGGGGGCGAATAATGAGCAGTTCTTC.

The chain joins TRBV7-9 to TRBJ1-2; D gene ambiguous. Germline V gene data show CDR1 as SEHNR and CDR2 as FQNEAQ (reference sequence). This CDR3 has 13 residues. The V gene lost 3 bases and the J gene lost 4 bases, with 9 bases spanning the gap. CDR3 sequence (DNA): TGTGCCAGCAGCTTCTTCAGTGGCTATGGCTACACCTTC. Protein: CASSFFSGYGYTF.

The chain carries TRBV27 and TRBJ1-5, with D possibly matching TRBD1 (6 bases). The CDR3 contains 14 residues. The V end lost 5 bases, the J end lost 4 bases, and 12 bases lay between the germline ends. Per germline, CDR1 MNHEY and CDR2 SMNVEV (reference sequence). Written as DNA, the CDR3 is TGTGCCAGCAGTCCCGGGACATATAATCAGCCCCAGCATTTT. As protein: CASSPGTYNQPQHF.

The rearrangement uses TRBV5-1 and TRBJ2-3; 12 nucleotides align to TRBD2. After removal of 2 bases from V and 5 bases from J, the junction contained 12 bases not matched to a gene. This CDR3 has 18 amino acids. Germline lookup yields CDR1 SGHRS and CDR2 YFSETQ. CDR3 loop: CASSLASGRDSFQDTQYF. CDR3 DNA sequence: TGCGCCAGCAGCTTAGCTAGCGGGAGGGATAGCTTTCAAGATACGCAGTATTTT. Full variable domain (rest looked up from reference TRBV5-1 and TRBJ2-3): KAGVTQTPRYLIKTRGQQVTLSCSPISGHRSVSWYQQTPGQGLQFLFEYFSETQRNKGNFPGRFSGRQFSNSRSEMNVSTLELGDSALYLCASSLASGRDSFQDTQYFGPGTRLTVL.

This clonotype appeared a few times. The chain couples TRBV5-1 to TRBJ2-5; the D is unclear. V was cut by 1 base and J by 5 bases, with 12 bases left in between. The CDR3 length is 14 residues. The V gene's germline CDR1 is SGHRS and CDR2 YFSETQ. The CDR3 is CASSLSGKRETQYF. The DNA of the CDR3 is TGCGCCAGCAGCTTGAGTGGGAAGAGGGAGACCCAGTACTTC.

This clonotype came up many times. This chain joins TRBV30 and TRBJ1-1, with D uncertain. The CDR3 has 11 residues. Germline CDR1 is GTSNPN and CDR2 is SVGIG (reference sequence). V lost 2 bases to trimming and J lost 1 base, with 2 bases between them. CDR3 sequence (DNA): TGTGCCTGGAGTAAGAACACTGAAGCTTTCTTT. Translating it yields CAWSKNTEAFF.

The CDR3 protein is CASSPLKISGRAGEQFF. In nucleotides, the CDR3 is TGTGCCAGCAGTCCCCTGAAAATTAGCGGGAGGGCCGGGGAGCAGTTCTTC. The J gene is TRBJ2-1, the V gene TRBV12-3 or TRBV12-4, with 11 bases lining up with TRBD2. The CDR3 contains 17 residues. J lost 10 bases, V lost 5 bases, and 16 bases had no gene match.

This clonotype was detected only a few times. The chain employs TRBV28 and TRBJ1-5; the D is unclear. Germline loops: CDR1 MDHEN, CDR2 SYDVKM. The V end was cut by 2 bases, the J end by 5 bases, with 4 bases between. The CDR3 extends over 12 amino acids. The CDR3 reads CASSLAHQPQHF. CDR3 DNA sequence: TGTGCCAGCAGTTTAGCGCATCAGCCCCAGCATTTT.

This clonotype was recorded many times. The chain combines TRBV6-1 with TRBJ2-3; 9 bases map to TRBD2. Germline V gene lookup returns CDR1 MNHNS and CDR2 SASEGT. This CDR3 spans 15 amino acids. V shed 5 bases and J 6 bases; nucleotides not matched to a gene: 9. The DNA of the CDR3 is TGTGCCAGCAGTTATAGGCGGGGGGGCTCGGATACGCAGTATTTT. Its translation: CASSYRRGGSDTQYF.

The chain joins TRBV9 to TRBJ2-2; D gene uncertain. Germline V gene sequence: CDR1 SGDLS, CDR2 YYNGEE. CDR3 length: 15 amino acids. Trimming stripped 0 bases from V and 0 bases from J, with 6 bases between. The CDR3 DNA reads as TGTGCCAGCAGCGTAGGTGGAACGAACACCGGGGAGCTGTTTTTT. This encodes CASSVGGTNTGELFF.

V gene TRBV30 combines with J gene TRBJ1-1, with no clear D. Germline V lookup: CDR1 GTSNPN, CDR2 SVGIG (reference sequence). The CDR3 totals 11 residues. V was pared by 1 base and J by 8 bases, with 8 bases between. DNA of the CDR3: TGTGCCTGGAGTGGGCGGGAGGAAGCTTTCTTT. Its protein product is CAWSGREEAFF.

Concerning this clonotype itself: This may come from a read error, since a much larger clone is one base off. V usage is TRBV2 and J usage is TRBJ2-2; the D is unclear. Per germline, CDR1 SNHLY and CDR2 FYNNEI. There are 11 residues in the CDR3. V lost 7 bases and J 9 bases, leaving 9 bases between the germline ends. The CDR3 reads CASKRSRELFF. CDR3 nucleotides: TGTGCCAGCAAAAGGTCCAGGGAGCTGTTTTTT.

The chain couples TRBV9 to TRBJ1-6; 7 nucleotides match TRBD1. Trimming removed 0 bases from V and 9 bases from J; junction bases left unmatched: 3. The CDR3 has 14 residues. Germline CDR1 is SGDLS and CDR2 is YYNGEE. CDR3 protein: CASSVGQGGSPLHF. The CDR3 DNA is TGTGCCAGCAGCGTAGGACAGGGTGGTTCACCCCTCCACTTT.

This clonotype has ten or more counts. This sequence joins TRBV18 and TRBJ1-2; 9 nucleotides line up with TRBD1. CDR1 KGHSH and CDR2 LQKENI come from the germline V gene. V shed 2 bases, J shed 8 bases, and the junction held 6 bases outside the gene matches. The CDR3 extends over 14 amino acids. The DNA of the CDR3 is TGTGCCAGCTCACCATCGGGACAGGGAAGCGGCTACACCTTC. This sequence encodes CASSPSGQGSGYTF.

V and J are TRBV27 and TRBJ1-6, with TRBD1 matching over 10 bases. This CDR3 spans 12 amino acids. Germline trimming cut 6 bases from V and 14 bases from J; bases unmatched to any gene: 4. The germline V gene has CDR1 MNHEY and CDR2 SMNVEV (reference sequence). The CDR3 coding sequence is TGTGCCAGCAGCGGGACAGGGGTATCCCTCCACTTT. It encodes CASSGTGVSLHF.

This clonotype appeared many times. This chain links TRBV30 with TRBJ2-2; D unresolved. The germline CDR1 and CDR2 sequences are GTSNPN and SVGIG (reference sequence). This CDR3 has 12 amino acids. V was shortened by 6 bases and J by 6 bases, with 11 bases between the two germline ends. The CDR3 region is CACPSGSGELFF. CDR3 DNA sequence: TGTGCCTGCCCTAGTGGTTCCGGGGAGCTGTTTTTT.

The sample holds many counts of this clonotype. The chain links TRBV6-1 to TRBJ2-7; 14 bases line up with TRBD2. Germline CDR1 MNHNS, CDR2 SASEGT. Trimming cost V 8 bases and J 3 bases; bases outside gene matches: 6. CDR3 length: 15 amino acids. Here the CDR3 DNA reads TGTGCCAGCGACCTGACTAGCGGGGGGGGCTACGAGCAGTACTTC. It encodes CASDLTSGGGYEQYF.

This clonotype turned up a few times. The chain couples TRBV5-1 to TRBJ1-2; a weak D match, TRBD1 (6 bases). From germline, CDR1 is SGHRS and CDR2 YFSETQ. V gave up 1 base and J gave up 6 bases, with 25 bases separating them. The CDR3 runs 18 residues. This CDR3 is CASSLSHLTTRGRDGYTF. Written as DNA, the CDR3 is TGCGCCAGCAGCTTGAGCCACCTTACAACGAGGGGGAGGGATGGCTACACCTTC. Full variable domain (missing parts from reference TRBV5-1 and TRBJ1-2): KAGVTQTPRYLIKTRGQQVTLSCSPISGHRSVSWYQQTPGQGLQFLFEYFSETQRNKGNFPGRFSGRQFSNSRSEMNVSTLELGDSALYLCASSLSHLTTRGRDGYTFGSGTRLTVV.

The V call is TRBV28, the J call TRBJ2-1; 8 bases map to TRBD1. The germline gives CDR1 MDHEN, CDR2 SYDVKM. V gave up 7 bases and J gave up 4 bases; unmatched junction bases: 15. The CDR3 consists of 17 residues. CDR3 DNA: TGTGCCAGCAATTCTTGGCCCCGGGACAGGAGATACAATGAGCAGTTCTTC. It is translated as CASNSWPRDRRYNEQFF.

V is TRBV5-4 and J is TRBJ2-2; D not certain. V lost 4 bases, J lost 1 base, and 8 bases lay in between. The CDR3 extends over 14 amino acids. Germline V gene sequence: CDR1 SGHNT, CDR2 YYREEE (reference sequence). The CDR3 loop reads CASSKGQNTGELFF. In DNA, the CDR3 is TGTGCCAGCAGCAAGGGTCAGAACACCGGGGAGCTGTTTTTT.

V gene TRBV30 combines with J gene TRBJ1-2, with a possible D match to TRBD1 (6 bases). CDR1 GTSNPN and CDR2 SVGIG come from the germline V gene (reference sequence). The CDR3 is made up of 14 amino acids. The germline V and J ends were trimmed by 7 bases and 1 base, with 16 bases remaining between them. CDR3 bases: TGTGCCTTAATCCTTGGACAGCTTAACTATGGCTACACCTTC. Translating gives CALILGQLNYGYTF.

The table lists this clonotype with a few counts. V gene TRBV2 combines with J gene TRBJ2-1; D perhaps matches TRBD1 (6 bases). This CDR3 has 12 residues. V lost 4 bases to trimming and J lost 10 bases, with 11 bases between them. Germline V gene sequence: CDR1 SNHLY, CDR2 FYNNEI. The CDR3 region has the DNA TGTGCCAGCAGTGCGACAGGTGTGGAGCAGTTCTTC. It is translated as CASSATGVEQFF.

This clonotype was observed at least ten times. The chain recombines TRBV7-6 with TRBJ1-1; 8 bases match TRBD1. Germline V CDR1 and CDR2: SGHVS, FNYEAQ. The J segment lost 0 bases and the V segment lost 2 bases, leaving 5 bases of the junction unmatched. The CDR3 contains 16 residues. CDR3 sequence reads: CASSLSAGGMNTEAFF. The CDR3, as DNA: TGTGCCAGCAGCTTATCAGCAGGGGGCATGAACACTGAAGCTTTCTTT. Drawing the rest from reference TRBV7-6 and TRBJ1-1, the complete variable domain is GAGVSQSPRYKVTKRGQDVALRCDPISGHVSLYWYRQALGQGPEFLTYFNYEAQQDKSGLPNDRFSAERPEGSISTLTIQRTEQRDSAMYRCASSLSAGGMNTEAFFGQGTRLTVV.

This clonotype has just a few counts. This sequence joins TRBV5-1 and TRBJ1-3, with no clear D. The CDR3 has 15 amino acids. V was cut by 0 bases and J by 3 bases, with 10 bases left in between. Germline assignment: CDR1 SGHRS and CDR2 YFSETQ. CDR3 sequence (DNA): TGCGCCAGCAGCTTGGGCCCCTCTAATGGAAACACCATATATTTT. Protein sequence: CASSLGPSNGNTIYF.

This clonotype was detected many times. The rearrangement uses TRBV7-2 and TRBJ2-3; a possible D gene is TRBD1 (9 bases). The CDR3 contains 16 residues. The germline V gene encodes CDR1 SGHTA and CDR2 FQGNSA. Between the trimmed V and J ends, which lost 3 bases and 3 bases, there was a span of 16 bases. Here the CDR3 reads CASSLDRGGRTDTQYF. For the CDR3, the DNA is TGTGCCAGCAGCTTGGACAGGGGCGGGAGGACAGATACGCAGTATTTT. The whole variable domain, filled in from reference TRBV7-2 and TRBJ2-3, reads GAGVSQSPSNKVTEKGKDVELRCDPISGHTALYWYRQSLGQGLEFLIYFQGNSAPDKSGLPSDRFSAERTGGSVSTLTIQRTQQEDSAVYLCASSLDRGGRTDTQYFGPGTRLTVL.

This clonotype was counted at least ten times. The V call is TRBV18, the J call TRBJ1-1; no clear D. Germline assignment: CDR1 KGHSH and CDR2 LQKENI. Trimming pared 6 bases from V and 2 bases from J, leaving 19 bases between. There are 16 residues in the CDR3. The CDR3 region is CASSPQNSFSNTEAFF. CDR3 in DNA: TGTGCCAGCTCGCCCCAAAACAGTTTTTCAAACACTGAAGCTTTCTTT.